This T cell receptor (beta chain) appears in the sequencing data of a study of T-cell memory formation after mild COVID-19. Study at large: Largely, the TCR clusters proved donor specific.

Trimming cost V 4 bases and J 7 bases, with 10 bases left between them. Germline V gene data show CDR1 as KGHDR and CDR2 as SFDVKD. This CDR3 spans 13 amino acids. Via MiXCR, TCRdb re-called the 5' RACE reads, giving one row per CDR3 protein. Found here are 450,000 to 700,000 distinct CDR3 sequences, over 15% of them singletons; the top ten hold around 13%. The source is an adult woman who had mild COVID-19 (a few samples of this study predate the infection). Cell type and time point are not known. The sequenced sample consisted of PBMCs or a T cell subset sorted from them (not recorded which). The chain uses TRBV24-1 and TRBJ2-1; D not certain. The DNA of the CDR3 is TGTGCCACCAGTGAACCCGACGGGAATGAGCAGTTCTTC. Translated, it gives CATSEPDGNEQFF.